This entry lists 6 T cell receptor beta chains sequenced from one sample in a study of T cells in Graves' hyperthyroidism and ophthalmopathy. The CDR3 regions of TCR beta were amplified from RNA transcripts. Initially, a first-round RT-PCR of the TCR CDR3 employed the HTBI primer set. Each CDR3 protein gets one entry after TCRdb re-called the multiplex PCR reads with MiXCR. In the table there are roughly 580,000 distinct CDR3 sequences, more than 11% of which are singletons. Sequenced input: blood. These receptors were obtained from a woman in her 30s with Graves' hyperthyroidism that later progressed to Graves' ophthalmopathy.

This clonotype was counted only a few times. The chain links TRBV30 to TRBJ1-4; D is uncertain. CDR3 length: 11 amino acids. CDR1 is GTSNPN and CDR2 is SVGIG in the germline V gene (reference sequence). V lost 2 bases and J lost 13, with 11 bases in between. CDR3 loop: CAWSSQLLLFF. In DNA form, the CDR3 reads TGTGCCTGGAGTTCTCAGCTTCTACTGTTTTTT.

A single count supports this clonotype. One end of the junction varies from germline; a read error may be responsible. This chain joins TRBV10-3 and TRBJ2-2, with a weak D call TRBD2 (5 bases). The germline V gene has CDR1 ENHRY and CDR2 SYGVKD. The CDR3 covers 14 residues. The CDR3 sequence: CAIQDSTNAGELFF. The DNA of the CDR3 is TGTGCCATCCAGGACTCTACGAACGCCGGGGAGCTGTTTTTT.

This clonotype was observed at least ten times. This chain joins TRBV28 and TRBJ2-3; 11 nucleotides align to TRBD2. The V segment lost 6 bases and the J segment 5 bases; nucleotides outside the gene matches: 10. Germline CDR1 MDHEN, CDR2 SYDVKM. This CDR3 contains 16 residues. The CDR3 region is CASRQLAGEVGDTQYF. CDR3 coding DNA: TGTGCCAGCAGACAACTAGCGGGAGAAGTCGGAGATACGCAGTATTTT.

This sequence joins TRBV12-3 or TRBV12-4 and TRBJ2-7, with 9 bases lining up with TRBD1. J was trimmed by 6 bases and V by 6 bases; bases with no gene match: 9. CDR3 size: 14 residues. The CDR3 is CASRLGQGQSEQYF. As DNA, the CDR3 is TGTGCCAGCAGACTGGGACAGGGTCAATCCGAGCAGTACTTC.

The rearrangement links TRBV28 to TRBJ2-1, with 7 bases fitting TRBD2. The CDR3 has 14 amino acids. Germline V gives CDR1 MDHEN, CDR2 SYDVKM. The junction had 10 bases not matched to a gene; V was cut back by 5 bases and J by 9 bases. DNA of the CDR3: TGTGCCAGCAGTACGGCGGGAGAATTAAGTGAGCAGTTCTTC. It codes for CASSTAGELSEQFF.

This clonotype was seen repeatedly, ten times or more. This chain joins TRBV5-6 and TRBJ1-2; D is possibly TRBD1 (6 bases). Germline V CDR1 and CDR2: SGHDT, YYEEEE. This CDR3 has 14 amino acids. The V end was cut by 4 bases, the J end by 4 bases, with 14 bases between. The CDR3 DNA reads as TGTGCCAGCAGCCCCGGTGACAGGTTCTATGGCTACACCTTC. Protein product: CASSPGDRFYGYTF.